One T cell receptor beta chain is described in this entry. Data came from immunoSEQ multiplex PCR; TCRdb stores just in-frame clones and leaves some out. The repertoire consists of under 350,000 clones, with 86% occurring once and the leading ten covering around 4.4%. The entry originates in a study of blood T cell repertoires in COVID-19. Study context: Nucleic acid was either cDNA or gDNA, and it came from T cells, B-cell-depleted T cells, or PBMCs.

The CDR3 is made up of 15 amino acids. Germline assignment: CDR1 SQVTM and CDR2 ANQGSEA. Trimming took 7 bases from V and 3 from J; bases not matched to a gene: 10. The rearrangement uses TRBV29-1 and TRBJ2-2; 8 bases are shared with TRBD1. The sequence derives from a middle-aged woman with acute COVID-19. Sequencing was carried out using PBMCs or T cells enriched from blood (not recorded which). The CDR3 DNA follows: TGCAGCGCTACCGGACAGGGTGGGCACACCGGGGAGCTGTTTTTT. Translation: CSATGQGGHTGELFF.